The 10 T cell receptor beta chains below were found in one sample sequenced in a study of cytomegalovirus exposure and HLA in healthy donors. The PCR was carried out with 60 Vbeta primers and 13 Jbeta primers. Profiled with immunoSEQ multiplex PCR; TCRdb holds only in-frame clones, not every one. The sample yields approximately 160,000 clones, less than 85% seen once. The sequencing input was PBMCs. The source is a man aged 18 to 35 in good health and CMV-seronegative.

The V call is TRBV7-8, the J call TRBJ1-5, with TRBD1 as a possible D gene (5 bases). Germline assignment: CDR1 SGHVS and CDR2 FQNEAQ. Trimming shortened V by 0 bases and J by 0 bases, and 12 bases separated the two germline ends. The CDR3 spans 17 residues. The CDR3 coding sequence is TGTGCCAGCAGCTTAGCTGGGGGGATCAATAGCAATCAGCCCCAGCATTTT. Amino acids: CASSLAGGINSNQPQHF.

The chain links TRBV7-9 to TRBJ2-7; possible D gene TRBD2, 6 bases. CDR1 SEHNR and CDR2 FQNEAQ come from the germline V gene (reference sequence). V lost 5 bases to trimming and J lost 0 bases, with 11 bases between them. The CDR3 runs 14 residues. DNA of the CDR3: TGTGCCAGCAGCGCCGGGGGAAGCTCCTACGAGCAGTACTTC. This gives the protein CASSAGGSSYEQYF.

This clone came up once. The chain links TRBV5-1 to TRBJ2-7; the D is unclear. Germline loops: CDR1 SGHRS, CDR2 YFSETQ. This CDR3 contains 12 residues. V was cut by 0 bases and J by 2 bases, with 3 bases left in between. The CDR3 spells CASSLGTYEQYF. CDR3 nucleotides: TGCGCCAGCAGCTTGGGTACCTACGAGCAGTACTTC.

CDR3 sequence (DNA): TGTGCCAGCAGCCACCGGGGATTACCCTACGAGCAGTACTTC. Translating gives CASSHRGLPYEQYF. This chain joins TRBV7-8 and TRBJ2-7; a weak D match, TRBD2 (5 bases). The CDR3 extends over 14 amino acids. V dropped 5 bases and J dropped 2 bases, with 13 bases sitting between them. CDR1 and CDR2 (germline): SGHVS, FQNEAQ.

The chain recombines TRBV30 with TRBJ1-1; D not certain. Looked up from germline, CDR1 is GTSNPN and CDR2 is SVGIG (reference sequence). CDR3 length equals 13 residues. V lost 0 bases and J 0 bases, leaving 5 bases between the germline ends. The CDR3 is CAWSVIVNTEAFF. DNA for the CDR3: TGTGCCTGGAGTGTAATAGTGAACACTGAAGCTTTCTTT. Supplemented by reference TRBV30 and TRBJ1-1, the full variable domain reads SQTIHQWPATLVQPVGSPLSLECTVEGTSNPNLYWYRQAAGRGLQLLFYSVGIGQISSEVPQNLSASRPQDRQFILSSKKLLLSDSGFYLCAWSVIVNTEAFFGQGTRLTVV.

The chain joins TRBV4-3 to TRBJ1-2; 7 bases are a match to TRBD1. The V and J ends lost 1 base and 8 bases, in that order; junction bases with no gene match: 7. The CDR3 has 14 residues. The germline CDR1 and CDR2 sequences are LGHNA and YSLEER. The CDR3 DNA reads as TGCGCCAGCAGCCAAGCCCTGACAGGGTTAGGCTACACCTTC. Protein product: CASSQALTGLGYTF.

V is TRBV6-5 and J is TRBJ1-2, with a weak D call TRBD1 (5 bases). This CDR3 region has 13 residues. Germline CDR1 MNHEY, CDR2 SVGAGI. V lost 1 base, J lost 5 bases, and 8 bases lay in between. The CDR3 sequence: CASSYLTEYGYTF. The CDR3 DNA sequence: TGTGCCAGCAGTTACTTGACAGAGTATGGCTACACCTTC.

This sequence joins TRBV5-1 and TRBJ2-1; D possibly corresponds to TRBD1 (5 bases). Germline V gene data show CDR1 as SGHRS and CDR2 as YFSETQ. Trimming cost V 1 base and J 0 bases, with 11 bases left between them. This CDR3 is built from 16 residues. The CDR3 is CASSLTGHSSYNEQFF. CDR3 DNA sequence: TGCGCCAGCAGCTTGACCGGACACAGCTCCTACAATGAGCAGTTCTTC.

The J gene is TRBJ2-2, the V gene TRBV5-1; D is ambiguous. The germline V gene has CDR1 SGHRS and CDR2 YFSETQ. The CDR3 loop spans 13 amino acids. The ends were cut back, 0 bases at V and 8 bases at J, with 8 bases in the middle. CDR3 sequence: CASSLAVSGELFF. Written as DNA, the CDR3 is TGCGCCAGCAGCTTGGCGGTTTCAGGGGAGCTGTTTTTT.

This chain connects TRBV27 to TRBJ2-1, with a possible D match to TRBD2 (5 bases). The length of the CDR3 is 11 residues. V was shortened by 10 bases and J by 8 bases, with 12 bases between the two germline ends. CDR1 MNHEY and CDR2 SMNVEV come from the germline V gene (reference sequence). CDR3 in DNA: TGTGCCATTCGCGGAGGTTATGAGCAGTTCTTC. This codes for CAIRGGYEQFF.